Listed below are T cell receptor beta chains from one sample, sequenced in a study of identical twins. TCRdb passed the 5' RACE reads through MiXCR, listing each CDR3 protein once. Among roughly 1,500,000 distinct CDR3 sequences listed, about 32% were seen once. Sequencing was done on a sample of cord blood. The receptors derive from a newborn girl in good health. Both conserved end residues are part of each CDR3. The order of the fields is V gene, J gene, CDR3 protein.

>TRBV6-1|TRBJ2-7
CASSVTASSYEQYF
>TRBV20-1|TRBJ2-3
CSASNLGGRTDTQYF
>TRBV25-1|TRBJ2-1
CASSGQGAETQFF
>TRBV15|TRBJ2-5
CATSRQYQETQYF
>TRBV7-2|TRBJ2-4
CASSLEASGRWYF
>TRBV28|TRBJ2-3
CASSLTAGGGQYF
>TRBV5-1|TRBJ2-1
CASSPEGVEQFF
>TRBV9|TRBJ2-3
CASSVELASSTDTQYF
>TRBV20-1|TRBJ1-1
CSARGTGESTEAFF
>TRBV5-1|TRBJ2-5
CASSLDTSGAIQETQYF
>TRBV20-1|TRBJ2-7
CSARTVDGTYEQYF
>TRBV20-1|TRBJ2-1
CSARVMRESSYNEQFF
>TRBV6-6|TRBJ1-2
CASSYGGRENYGYTF
>TRBV2|TRBJ2-3
CASSEGGLAGDTQYF
>TRBV7-2|TRBJ2-7
CASSLGLLLSYEQYF
>TRBV30|TRBJ2-1
CAWSVGLGNEQFF
>TRBV27|TRBJ1-6
CASSFQYNSPLHF
>TRBV5-1|TRBJ2-7
CASSFSGHHEQYF
>TRBV27|TRBJ2-4
CASAPGSNNEQYF
>TRBV7-9|TRBJ2-1
CASSRIGAGSQNEQFF
>TRBV20-1|TRBJ2-5
CSAGTSGRSGETQYF
>TRBV20-1|TRBJ2-3
CSARDPLAGADTQYF
>TRBV5-1|TRBJ1-2
CASQPGTVNYGYTF
>TRBV25-1|TRBJ2-6
CASSAHTGTSGANVLTF
>TRBV24-1|TRBJ2-5
CATSDSSTGMKETQYF
>TRBV12-3/TRBV12-4|TRBJ2-1
CASSFLETRDNEQFF
>TRBV24-1|TRBJ2-3
CATGRGTDTQYF
>TRBV28|TRBJ2-1
CASILAGYNEQFF
>TRBV4-1|TRBJ2-3
CASSPTGGSADTQYF
>TRBV4-1|TRBJ2-5
CASSQATGLETQYF
>TRBV20-1|TRBJ1-1
CSARDRRRGNTEAFF
>TRBV27|TRBJ2-3
CASAREEGTDTQYF
>TRBV3-1|TRBJ2-3
CASSQISGASTDTQYF
>TRBV6-2/TRBV6-3|TRBJ2-7
CASKIQRGLRGEQYF
>TRBV5-1|TRBJ2-5
CASSLEGVTQETQYF
>TRBV27|TRBJ1-2
CASSPLEGSYGYTF
>TRBV6-6|TRBJ2-5
CASSYSGRSTYNEQYF
>TRBV29-1|TRBJ2-3
CSAQGLAGRRTQYF
>TRBV28|TRBJ2-7
CASSLSPGHSYEQYF
>TRBV5-1|TRBJ2-7
CASRTLVPSGSSSYNEQYF
>TRBV5-1|TRBJ2-5
CASRLRARQETQYF
>TRBV5-1|TRBJ1-6
CASSLGDIYNSPLHF
>TRBV3-1|TRBJ2-7
CASSRAGQGDYEQYF
>TRBV11-2|TRBJ2-7
CASSFLVGGIAQYEQYF
>TRBV20-1|TRBJ2-7
CSATGGRNAYEQYF
>TRBV20-1|TRBJ2-1
CSARGTGVSYNEQFF
>TRBV7-2|TRBJ2-1
CASSLPGSGRFEQFF
>TRBV29-1|TRBJ1-2
CSVEPLGGEKLFGYTF
>TRBV29-1|TRBJ1-1
CSVELTMNTEAFF
>TRBV21-1|TRBJ2-3
CASSLRIKPGLAGVGSTDTQYF
>TRBV28|TRBJ2-1
CASSSGQTSSYNEQFF
>TRBV2|NA
CASSGLGFYEQYF
>TRBV2|TRBJ2-5
CASSETRGLQETQYF
>TRBV4-1|TRBJ2-5
CASSQAQAETQYF